The sequence of this T cell receptor beta chain was determined in a study of PD-1 blockade in classical Hodgkin lymphoma. V was cut by 6 bases and J by 4 bases, with 13 bases left in between. Germline V gives CDR1 SGHVS, CDR2 FQNEAQ. CDR3 length: 13 amino acids. Notes on this clone: Its antigen is as yet unknown. Within the sample, other DNA sequences also encode this same CDR3.

Study-wide results and limits: Diminished baseline TCR diversity has been reported in newly diagnosed patients relative to healthy donors.

Produced via immunoSEQ multiplex PCR; TCRdb's table is partial and in-frame only. The sample holds 9,000 to 10,000 clones; more than 85% are singletons and the top ten take roughly 8%. Documented time point: newly diagnosed, previously untreated cHL patient sample. Magnetic negative selection isolated CD8+ T cells from thawed PBMCs. Sequencing was performed on CD8+ T cells from blood. The V gene is TRBV7-8, the J gene TRBJ2-7, with D uncertain. The clonotype comes from a human donor with classical Hodgkin lymphoma. CDR3 DNA sequence: TGTGCCAGCAGTCTGGGTCTAATGTACGAGCAGTACTTC. Encoded protein: CASSLGLMYEQYF.